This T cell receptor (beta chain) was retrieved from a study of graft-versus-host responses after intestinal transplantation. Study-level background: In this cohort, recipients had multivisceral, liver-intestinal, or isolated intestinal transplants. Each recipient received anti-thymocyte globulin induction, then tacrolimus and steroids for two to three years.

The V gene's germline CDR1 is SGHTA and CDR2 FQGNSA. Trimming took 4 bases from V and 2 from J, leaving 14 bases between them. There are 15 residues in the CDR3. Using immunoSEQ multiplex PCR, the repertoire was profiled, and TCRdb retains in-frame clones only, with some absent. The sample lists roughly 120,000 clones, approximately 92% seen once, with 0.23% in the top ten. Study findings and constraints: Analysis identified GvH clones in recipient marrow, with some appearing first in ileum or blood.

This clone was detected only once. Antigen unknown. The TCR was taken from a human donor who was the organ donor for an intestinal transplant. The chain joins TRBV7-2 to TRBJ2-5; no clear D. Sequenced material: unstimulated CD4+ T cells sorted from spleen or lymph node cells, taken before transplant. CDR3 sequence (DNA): TGTGCCAGCAGCTATTACCCGGGCCCACAAGAGACCCAGTACTTC. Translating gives CASSYYPGPQETQYF.